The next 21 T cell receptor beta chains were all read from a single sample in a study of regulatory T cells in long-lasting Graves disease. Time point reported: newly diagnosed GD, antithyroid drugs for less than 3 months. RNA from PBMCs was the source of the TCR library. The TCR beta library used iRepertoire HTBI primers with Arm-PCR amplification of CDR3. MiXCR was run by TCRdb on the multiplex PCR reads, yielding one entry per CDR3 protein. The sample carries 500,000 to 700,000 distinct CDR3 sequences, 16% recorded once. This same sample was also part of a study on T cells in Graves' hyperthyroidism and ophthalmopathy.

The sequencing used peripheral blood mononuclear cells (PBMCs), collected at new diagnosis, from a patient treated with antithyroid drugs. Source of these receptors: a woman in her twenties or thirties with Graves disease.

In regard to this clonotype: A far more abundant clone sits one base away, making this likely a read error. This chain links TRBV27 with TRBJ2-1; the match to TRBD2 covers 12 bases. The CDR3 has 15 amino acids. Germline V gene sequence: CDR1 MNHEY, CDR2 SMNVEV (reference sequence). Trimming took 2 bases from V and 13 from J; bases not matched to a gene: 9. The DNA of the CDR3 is TGTGCCAGCAGTTTAGGACTAGCGGGAAAAGAGACCCAGTTCTTC. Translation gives CASSLGLAGKETQFF.

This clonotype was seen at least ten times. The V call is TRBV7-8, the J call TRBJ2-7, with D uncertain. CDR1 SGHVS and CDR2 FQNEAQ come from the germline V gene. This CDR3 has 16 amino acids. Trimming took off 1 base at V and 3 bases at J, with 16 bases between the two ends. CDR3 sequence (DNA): TGTGCCAGCAGCTTAGGGGCCTCCCCATGGGACTACGAGCAGTACTTC. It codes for CASSLGASPWDYEQYF.

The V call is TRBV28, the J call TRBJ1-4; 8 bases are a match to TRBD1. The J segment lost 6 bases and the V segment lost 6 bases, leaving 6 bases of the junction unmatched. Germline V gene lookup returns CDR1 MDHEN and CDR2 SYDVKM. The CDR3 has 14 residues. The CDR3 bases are TGTGCCAGCAGACAGGGGGAGATAGATGAAAAACTGTTTTTT. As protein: CASRQGEIDEKLFF.

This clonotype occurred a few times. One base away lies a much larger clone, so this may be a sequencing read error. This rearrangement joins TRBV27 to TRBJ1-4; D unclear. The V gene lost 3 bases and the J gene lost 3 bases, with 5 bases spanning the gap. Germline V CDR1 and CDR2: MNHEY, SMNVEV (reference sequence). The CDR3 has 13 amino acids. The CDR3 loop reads CASSLMANEKLFF. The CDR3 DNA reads TGTGCCAGCAGTTTGATGGCTAATGAAAAACTGTTTTTT.

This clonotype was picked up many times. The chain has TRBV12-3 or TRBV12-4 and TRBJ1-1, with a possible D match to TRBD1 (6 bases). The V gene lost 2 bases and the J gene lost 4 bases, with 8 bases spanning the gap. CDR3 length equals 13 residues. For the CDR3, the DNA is TGTGCCAGCAGTTTAAAGGGGGTCACTGAAGCTTTCTTT. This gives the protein CASSLKGVTEAFF.

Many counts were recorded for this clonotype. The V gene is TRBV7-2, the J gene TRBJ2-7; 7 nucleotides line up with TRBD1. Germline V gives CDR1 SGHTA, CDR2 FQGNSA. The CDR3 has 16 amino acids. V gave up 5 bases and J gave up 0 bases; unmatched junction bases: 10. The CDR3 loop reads CASSHTPGTASYEQYF. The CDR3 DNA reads TGTGCCAGCAGCCATACCCCCGGGACAGCCTCCTACGAGCAGTACTTC.

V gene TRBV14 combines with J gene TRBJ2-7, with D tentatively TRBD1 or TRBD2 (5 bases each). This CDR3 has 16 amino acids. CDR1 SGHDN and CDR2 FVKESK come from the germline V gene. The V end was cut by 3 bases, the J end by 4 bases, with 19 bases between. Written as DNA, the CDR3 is TGTGCCAGCAGCCATCCCTCGTGGGGGAGTTTTTACGAGCAGTACTTC. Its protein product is CASSHPSWGSFYEQYF.

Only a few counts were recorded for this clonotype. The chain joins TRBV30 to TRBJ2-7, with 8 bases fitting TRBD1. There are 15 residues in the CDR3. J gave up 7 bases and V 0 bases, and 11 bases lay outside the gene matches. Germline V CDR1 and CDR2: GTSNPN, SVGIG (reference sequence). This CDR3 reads CAWSVGWQGAGEQYF. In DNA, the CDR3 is TGTGCCTGGAGTGTAGGTTGGCAGGGGGCTGGGGAGCAGTACTTC. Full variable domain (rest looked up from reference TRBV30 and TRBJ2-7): SQTIHQWPATLVQPVGSPLSLECTVEGTSNPNLYWYRQAAGRGLQLLFYSVGIGQISSEVPQNLSASRPQDRQFILSSKKLLLSDSGFYLCAWSVGWQGAGEQYFGPGTRLTVT.

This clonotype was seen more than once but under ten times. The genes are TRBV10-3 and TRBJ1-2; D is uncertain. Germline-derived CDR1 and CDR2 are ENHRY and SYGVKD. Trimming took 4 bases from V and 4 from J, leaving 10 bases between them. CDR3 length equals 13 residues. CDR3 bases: TGTGCCATCAGTGCCCCAGCAACCTATGGCTACACCTTC. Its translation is CAISAPATYGYTF.

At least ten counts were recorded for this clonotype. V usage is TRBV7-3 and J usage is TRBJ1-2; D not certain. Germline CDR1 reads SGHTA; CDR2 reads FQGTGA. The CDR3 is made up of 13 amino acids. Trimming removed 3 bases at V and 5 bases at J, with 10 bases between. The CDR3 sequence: CASSLYLEYGYTF. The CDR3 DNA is TGTGCCAGCAGCTTGTATCTAGAGTATGGCTACACCTTC.

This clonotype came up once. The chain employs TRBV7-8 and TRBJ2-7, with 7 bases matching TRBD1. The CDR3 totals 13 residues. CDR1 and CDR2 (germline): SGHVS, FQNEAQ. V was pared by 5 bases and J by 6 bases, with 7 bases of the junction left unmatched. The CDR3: CASSTSTGAEQYF. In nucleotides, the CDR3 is TGTGCCAGCAGCACCTCCACAGGGGCCGAGCAGTACTTC.

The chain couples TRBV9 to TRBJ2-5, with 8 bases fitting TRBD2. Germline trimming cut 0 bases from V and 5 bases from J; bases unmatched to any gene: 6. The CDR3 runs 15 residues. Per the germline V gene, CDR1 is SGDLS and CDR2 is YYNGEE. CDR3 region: CASSVGNSGGETQYF. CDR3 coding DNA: TGTGCCAGCAGCGTAGGAAATTCGGGGGGGGAGACCCAGTACTTC.

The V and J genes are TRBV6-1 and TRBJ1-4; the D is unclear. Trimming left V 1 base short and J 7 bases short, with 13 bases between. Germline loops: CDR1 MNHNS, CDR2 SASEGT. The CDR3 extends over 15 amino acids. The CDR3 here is CASSEGSGWGEKLFF. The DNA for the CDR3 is TGTGCCAGCAGTGAAGGATCCGGTTGGGGTGAAAAACTGTTTTTT.

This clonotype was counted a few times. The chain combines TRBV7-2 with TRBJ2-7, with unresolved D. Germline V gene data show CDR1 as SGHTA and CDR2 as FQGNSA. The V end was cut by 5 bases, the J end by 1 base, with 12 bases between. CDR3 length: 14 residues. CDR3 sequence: CASSLSFGSYEQYF. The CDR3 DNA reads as TGTGCCAGCAGCCTGAGTTTCGGGTCCTACGAGCAGTACTTC.

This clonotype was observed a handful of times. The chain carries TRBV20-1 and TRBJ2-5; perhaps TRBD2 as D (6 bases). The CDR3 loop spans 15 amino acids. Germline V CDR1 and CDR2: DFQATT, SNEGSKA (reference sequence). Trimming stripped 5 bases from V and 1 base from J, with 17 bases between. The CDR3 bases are TGCAGTGCTGGGGGGATATCCGGGACCCAAGAGACCCAGTACTTC. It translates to CSAGGISGTQETQYF.

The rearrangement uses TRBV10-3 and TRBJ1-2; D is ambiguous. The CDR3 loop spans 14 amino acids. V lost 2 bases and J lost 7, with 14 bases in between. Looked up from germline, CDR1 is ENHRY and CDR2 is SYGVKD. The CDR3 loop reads CAISEEGRRGGYTF. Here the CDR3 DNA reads TGTGCCATCAGTGAGGAGGGAAGGAGAGGTGGCTACACCTTC.

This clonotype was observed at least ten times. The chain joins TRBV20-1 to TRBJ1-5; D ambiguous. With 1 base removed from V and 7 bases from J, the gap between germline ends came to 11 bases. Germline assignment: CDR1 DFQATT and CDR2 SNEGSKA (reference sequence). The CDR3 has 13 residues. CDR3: CSARGFQLQPQHF. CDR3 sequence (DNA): TGCAGTGCTAGAGGTTTCCAGCTACAGCCCCAGCATTTT.

As DNA, the CDR3 is TGTGCCAGCAGCTTGACAGAAACTAATGAAAAACTGTTTTTT. It yields the protein CASSLTETNEKLFF. The rearrangement uses TRBV7-9 and TRBJ1-4, with D maybe TRBD1 (5 bases). The V and J ends lost 3 bases and 1 base respectively, with 6 bases between them. The CDR3 contains 14 residues. Germline CDR1 SEHNR, CDR2 FQNEAQ (reference sequence).

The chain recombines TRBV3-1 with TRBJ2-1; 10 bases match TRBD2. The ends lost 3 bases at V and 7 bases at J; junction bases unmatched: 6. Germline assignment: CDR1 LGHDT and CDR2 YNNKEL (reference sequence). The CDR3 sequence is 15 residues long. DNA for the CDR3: TGTGCCAGCAGCCAGAGCGGGAGGGCGGGGAATGAGCAGTTCTTC. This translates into CASSQSGRAGNEQFF.

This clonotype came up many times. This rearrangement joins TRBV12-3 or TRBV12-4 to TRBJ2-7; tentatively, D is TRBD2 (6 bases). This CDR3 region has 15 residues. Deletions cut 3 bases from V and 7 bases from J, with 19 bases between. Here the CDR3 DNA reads TGTGCCAGCAGTTTGAGGTCTAGCGCCTGGGGAGAGCAGTACTTC. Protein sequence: CASSLRSSAWGEQYF.

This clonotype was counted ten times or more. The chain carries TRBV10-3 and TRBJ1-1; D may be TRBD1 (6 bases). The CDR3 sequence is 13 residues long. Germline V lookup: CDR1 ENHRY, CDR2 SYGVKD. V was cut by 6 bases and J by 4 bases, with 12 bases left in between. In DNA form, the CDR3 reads TGTGCCATCAGGGGGGGCCCGGGCACTGAAGCTTTCTTT. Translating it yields CAIRGGPGTEAFF.